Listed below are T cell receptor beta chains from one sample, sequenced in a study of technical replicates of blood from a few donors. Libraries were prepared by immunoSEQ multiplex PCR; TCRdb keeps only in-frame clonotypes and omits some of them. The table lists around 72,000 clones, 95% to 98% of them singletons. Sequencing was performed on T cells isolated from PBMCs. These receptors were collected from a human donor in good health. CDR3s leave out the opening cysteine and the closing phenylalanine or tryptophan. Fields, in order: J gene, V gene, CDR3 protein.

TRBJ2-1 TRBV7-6 ASSLPLSGSYNEQF
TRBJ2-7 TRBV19 ASSTAGYEQY
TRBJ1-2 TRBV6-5 ASTLGDRGGGYT
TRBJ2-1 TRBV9 ASSVGGSSSYNEQF
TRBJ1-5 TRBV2 ASSEAMGTGEQPQH
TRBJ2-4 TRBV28 ASSFPPGGAAKNIQY
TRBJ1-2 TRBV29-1 SVEAGGVNYGYT
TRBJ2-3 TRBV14 ASSQDIGLASDTQY
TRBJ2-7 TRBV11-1 ASSTRDRINYEQY
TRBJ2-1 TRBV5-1 ASRGLAGDNEQF